The sequence of this T cell receptor (beta chain) was determined in a study of glioma-infiltrating T cells after dendritic cell vaccination (dated by TCRdb to 2016 to 2017). For context, the study as a whole: The cohort included some 15 glioblastoma patients drawn from Phase I and II dendritic cell vaccination trials, of whom 9 were newly diagnosed and 6 had recurrent disease. Autologous tumor lysate-pulsed dendritic cell vaccination was administered to the patients between the early 2000s and the early 2010s. In glioblastoma patients vaccinated with dendritic cells, deep sequencing of TCR beta CDR3 regions served to measure tumor-infiltrating lymphocyte content and to compare repertoires between tumor and blood. Survival after dendritic cell vaccination was correlated with TCR sequencing metrics, including TIL content and tumor-blood repertoire overlap. The vaccine consisted of monocyte-derived dendritic cells cultured seven to eight days with IL-4 and GM-CSF, then pulsed overnight with autologous tumor lysate. Three intradermal dendritic cell vaccine injections were administered to patients at biweekly intervals in the arm below the axilla. The study at large found these results: After dendritic cell vaccination, a higher estimated pretreatment TIL content predicted longer time to progression and overall survival. The three-group TCR overlap response model was characterized as speculative, and prospective validation of the model was stated to be required. No direct relationship between TCR clonality and survival was found, suggesting a diverse polyclonal response may matter. The cohort was small and heterogeneous, only a few patients had full blood and tumor sets, and even fewer had initial-recurrent tumor pairs.

On this clone: Its cognate antigen has yet to be identified. Base quality data are lacking; no much larger clone is found one base away.

Explained via the paper, the time point label denotes: after dendritic cell vaccination, including at tumor progression/relapse. Patients were selected for having adequate residual fresh-frozen tumor tissue and more than two years of available survival data. Molecular status otherwise varied across the glioblastoma patients, but none of them carried an isocitrate dehydrogenase mutation. PBMC collection took place before vaccination, two weeks after the third vaccination, and at tumor progression if progression occurred. The Qiagen DNeasy Blood extraction Kit was used to extract genomic DNA. The immunoSEQ assay amplified TCRB CDR3 regions from around 2.1 micrograms of genomic DNA, or from all available DNA when less than that amount was available. The multiplex PCR relied on 60 forward primers for TCR V beta segments and 13 reverse primers for J beta segments. To estimate reads per starting template, synthetic control templates were spiked into each sample at limiting dilution. The Illumina HiSeq System generated sequencing reads of 87 bp. Concerning the study's data processing: PCR and sequencing errors were removed by a nearest neighbor algorithm that merged closely related sequences. TCR overlap was measured as the percentage of unique tumor TCR beta sequences also present in the same patient's peripheral blood. The table was pulled from immuneACCESS by TCRdb, which kept in-frame rearrangements only. Such tables lose some clones; where checked, under half of the loss comes from unresolved V genes, and the rest has no known cause. D and trimming come from the DNA, and the V and J calls and clone size come from that table. Within this sample are tens of thousands of clones, with over 75% of them counted one time only. The top ten constitute around 2% of the sample.

The clonotype was recovered from a human donor with glioblastoma. The source material was blood, sampled after dendritic cell vaccination.

CDR3 reads: CASSLDRRSIPNEKLFF. The bases are TGTGCCAGCAGCTTAGATCGTCGGAGCATCCCGAATGAAAAACTGTTTTTT. Recombination linked TRBV11-2 to TRBJ1-4, with the D gene not clear enough to name. The CDR1 and CDR2 encoded by the germline V gene are SGHAT and FQNNGV. V is clipped by 0 bases and J by 5 bases, and the sequence between their germline boundaries is 16 bases long. Taken from cysteine to phenylalanine, the CDR3 has 17 residues. Only the CDR3 portion is preserved as DNA: 51 bases, with reading frame beginning at the first base.